Below, 4 T cell receptor beta chains from the same sample are listed, as sequenced in a study of T cell changes during pregnancy in multiple sclerosis. Some clones are missing from TCRdb's copy, which holds only in-frame ones; the method was immunoSEQ multiplex PCR. Seen here are roughly 59,000 clones, roughly 95% observed once, and the top ten hold 0.36%. The sample was CD4+ T cells from peripheral blood mononuclear cells, taken before pregnancy. These receptors all come from a female donor with multiple sclerosis, enrolled in a pregnancy study.

The chain uses TRBV7-2 and TRBJ2-5; 7 nucleotides align to TRBD2. CDR3 length equals 13 residues. Germline loops: CDR1 SGHTA, CDR2 FQGNSA. With V trimmed by 1 base and J by 7 bases, 3 bases remained unmatched. The CDR3 region has the DNA TGTGCCAGCAGCTTAGGAGGGGAGGGGACCCAGTACTTC. Protein: CASSLGGEGTQYF.

This chain links TRBV4-1 with TRBJ1-5; 11 bases map to TRBD1. From germline, CDR1 is MGHRA and CDR2 YSYEKL. This CDR3 region has 16 residues. V trimming: 2 bases; J trimming: 2 bases; junction bases outside the gene matches: 2. CDR3 sequence: CASSQLGQGGNQPQHF. CDR3 bases: TGCGCCAGCAGCCAACTGGGACAGGGGGGCAATCAGCCCCAGCATTTT.

The chain is built from TRBV7-9 and TRBJ2-3, with D tentatively TRBD2 (6 bases). The V and J ends lost 5 bases and 6 bases respectively, with 21 bases between them. From germline, CDR1 is SEHNR and CDR2 FQNEAQ (reference sequence). CDR3 length: 16 residues. The CDR3 sequence is CASSPRQGLFPDTQYF. Written as DNA, the CDR3 is TGTGCCAGCAGCCCTCGGCAGGGACTTTTCCCCGATACGCAGTATTTT.

The CDR3 is CASSLLGKGVEQFF. In DNA, the CDR3 is TGTGCCAGCAGCTTGCTAGGGAAGGGAGTTGAGCAGTTCTTC. V gene TRBV5-6 combines with J gene TRBJ2-1; D is possibly TRBD2 (5 bases). The V end was cut by 1 base, the J end by 9 bases, with 14 bases between. CDR1 is SGHDT, CDR2 YYEEEE, per germline. This CDR3 spans 14 amino acids.